These T cell receptor beta chains were read from a single sample in a study of T cell repertoires in cytomegalovirus infection. Their antigens remain unidentified. TCRdb redid the calling of the reads with MiXCR, one entry per CDR3 protein. The profile shows about 920,000 distinct CDR3 sequences, 31% of them singletons. The material sequenced was cultured CD8+ T cells from PBMCs, taken from culture after CMV antigen stimulation. These receptors were obtained from a human donor in good health (CMV status not recorded). Some clones in this sample may be carry-over from other donors' samples. The conserved cysteine and the conserved F or W are not part of the CDR3 here. Fields, in order: V gene, J gene, CDR3 protein.

TRBV6-2/TRBV6-3,TRBJ2-5,ASSYTGLAGEETQY
TRBV11-2,TRBJ2-5,ASSLSPSGRYQETQY
TRBV7-2,TRBJ1-4,ASSLGVRGNEKLF
TRBV6-5,TRBJ1-1,ASSHPRTGSAEAF
TRBV12-3/TRBV12-4,TRBJ2-5,ASSLAAGQETQY
TRBV9,TRBJ1-2,ASSVASGPTPYGYT
TRBV7-2,TRBJ1-3,ASSRWGAGGNTIY
TRBV3-1,TRBJ1-5,ASSQDAEAGQPQH
TRBV11-2,TRBJ2-1,ASSSPPGAFEDYEQF
TRBV6-1,TRBJ2-1,ASRVSGGTLYNEQF
TRBV19,TRBJ1-2,ASSMAGGRYGYT
TRBV6-6,TRBJ1-5,ASSEDRNQPQH
TRBV9,TRBJ2-2,ASSGSEGYTGELF
TRBV6-5,TRBJ1-4,ASSFGTVNEKLF
TRBV9,TRBJ2-1,ASSPPEGTRGNEQF
TRBV15,TRBJ2-4,ATSREGSGGDIQY
TRBV19,TRBJ1-1,ASSISVYTEAF
TRBV7-9,TRBJ2-5,ASSLGGSIQY
TRBV4-3,TRBJ1-6,ASSQGRQNYNSPLH
TRBV20-1,TRBJ1-2,SARDRSVLDTNYGYT
TRBV9,TRBJ2-3,ASSGSTELWDRGPDTQY
TRBV29-1,TRBJ1-2,SGNAGGNYGYT
TRBV6-6,TRBJ2-7,ASSPQSGRAIWEQY
TRBV29-1,TRBJ2-5,SVALGQGATQY
TRBV6-5,TRBJ2-3,ASSSRGGRVDTQY
TRBV7-9,TRBJ1-4,ASSITRGAEEKLF
TRBV5-4,TRBJ2-5,ASSLGLTGEETQY
TRBV11-2,TRBJ2-5,ARSRAGTGAPETQY
TRBV29-1,TRBJ2-5,SVGQGVRKETQY
TRBV7-8,TRBJ1-5,ASSLVSGGGNQPQH